The rows below give T cell receptor beta chains drawn from one sample of a study of Japanese encephalitis immunity and Zika vaccine responses. TCRdb analysed the 5' RACE reads with MiXCR anew, one entry per CDR3 protein. This sample has 390 or so distinct CDR3 sequences; around 3.8% occur once, and the top ten carry around a third. The sequencing used antigen-activated CD4+ T cells from blood, cultured, collected during a Zika inactivated vaccine study. These receptors all come from an adult man who received an inactivated Zika virus vaccine. Each CDR3 is given with its conserved first and last residue. D genes are given only for firm matches. The size of a clone is reported for some rows only, either as once, few or many, or as a class for expanded clones.

v_call	j_call	d_call	clone_size	cdr3_nt	cdr3_aa
TRBV7-2	TRBJ2-3	TRBD1	medium-sized	TGTGCCAGCAGCTTAATGGGACAGGGTTATACGCAGTATTTT	CASSLMGQGYTQYF
TRBV5-5	TRBJ1-1	NA	large	TGTGCCAGCAGCTTAGAACAGGTATTATCTACTGAAGCTTTCTTT	CASSLEQVLSTEAFF
TRBV20-1	TRBJ1-2	NA	hyperexpanded	TGCAGTGCTCGCGCTGGGGGAAGCTATGGCTACACCTTC	CSARAGGSYGYTF
TRBV4-3	TRBJ2-2	NA	large	TGCGCCAGCAGCCAAGAGGGCGGAGCCCACACCGGGGAGCTGTTTTTT	CASSQEGGAHTGELFF
TRBV4-3	TRBJ2-1	TRBD1	large	TGCGCCAGCAGCCACCTCAGGACAGGGCCGGACAATGAGCAGTTCTTC	CASSHLRTGPDNEQFF
TRBV1	TRBJ2-5	NA	few	TGCACCAGCAGCCAAGAATTATCCCGATGGCTAGCGGTCCCCAGGGCCCAGTACTTC	CTSSQELSRWLAVPRAQYF
TRBV4-3	TRBJ2-1	NA	medium-sized	TGCGCCAGCAGTACTGTTGGGGGGAGTAGTGAGCAGTTCTTC	CASSTVGGSSEQFF
TRBV10-3	TRBJ2-5	NA	large	TGTGCCATCAGTGACCCCAAGCAAGAGACCCAGTACTTC	CAISDPKQETQYF
TRBV7-2	TRBJ2-7	TRBD1	large	TGTGCCAGCAGCTTGGGGACAGGAGGCGTCTACGAGCAGTACTTC	CASSLGTGGVYEQYF
TRBV4-3	TRBJ2-2	NA	few	TGCGCCAGCAGCCAAGACTCGGCCGGGGAGCTGTTTTTT	CASSQDSAGELFF
TRBV24-1	TRBJ2-7	NA	medium-sized	TGTGCCACCAGTGATGGCAGTACCTACGAGCAGTACTTC	CATSDGSTYEQYF
TRBV4-2	TRBJ1-4	NA	medium-sized	TGCGCCAGCACGTATCAGGGGATGAGTGAAAAACTGTTTTTT	CASTYQGMSEKLFF
TRBV7-6	TRBJ2-6	NA	hyperexpanded	TGTGCCAGCAGCCCCCGGGGAAGCAGCTCTGGGGCCAACGTCCTGACTTTC	CASSPRGSSSGANVLTF
TRBV4-3	TRBJ1-1	NA	large	TGCGCCAGCAGCGAATATAACGGGCAGGTCAGAGCTTTCTTT	CASSEYNGQVRAFF
TRBV5-1	TRBJ1-3	NA	hyperexpanded	TGCGCCAGCAGCTTGACAGGAGAAGGAAACACCATATATTTT	CASSLTGEGNTIYF
TRBV27	TRBJ1-2	NA	medium-sized	TGTGCCAGCAGTTTACGGTCCCTGGACAGAGGATATGGCTACACCTTC	CASSLRSLDRGYGYTF
TRBV4-3	TRBJ2-7	NA	large	TGCGCCAGCAGCCAAGGAGGCGGCGAGCAGTACTTC	CASSQGGGEQYF
TRBV4-3	TRBJ2-6	TRBD2	large	TGCGCCAGCAGCCAACCTAGCGGGGGTGGGGCCAACGTCCTGACTTTC	CASSQPSGGGANVLTF
TRBV20-1	TRBJ2-1	TRBD2	medium-sized	TGCAGTACCCCCCTAGCGGGGGGGCTCTTGGGGGAGCAGTTCTTC	CSTPLAGGLLGEQFF
TRBV4-3	TRBJ1-6	TRBD1	large	TGCGCCAGCAGCCACGTGACAGGGAATTCACCCCTCCACTTT	CASSHVTGNSPLHF
TRBV5-1	TRBJ1-1	TRBD1	large	TGCGCCAGCAGCCTAGACAGGGTGAACACTGAAGCTTTCTTT	CASSLDRVNTEAFF
TRBV4-3	TRBJ1-4	NA	large	TGCGCCAGCAGCCAGATTTGGGGGACGGGTGAAAAACTGTTTTTT	CASSQIWGTGEKLFF
TRBV5-1	TRBJ1-1	NA	hyperexpanded	TGCGCCAGCAGCTTGGACGGATCGAACACTGAAGCTTTCTTT	CASSLDGSNTEAFF
TRBV4-3	TRBJ2-1	NA	large	TGCGCCAGCAGCCAAGTAGGGGGGGAACCCTACAATGAGCAGTTCTTC	CASSQVGGEPYNEQFF
TRBV4-3	TRBJ2-3	TRBD1	medium-sized	TGCGCCAGCAGCGAACAGGGGGATACGCAGTATTTT	CASSEQGDTQYF
TRBV5-1	TRBJ2-2	TRBD2	large	TGCGCCAGCTCGACCGGGACTAGGGACACCGGGGAGCTGTTTTTT	CASSTGTRDTGELFF
TRBV5-1	TRBJ2-5	NA	large	TGCGCCAGCGGGCGAACTAAGCAAGAGACCCAGTACTTC	CASGRTKQETQYF
TRBV7-2	TRBJ2-5	NA	medium-sized	TGTGCCAGCAGCCTAGGGACCTGGGAGGAGACCCAGTACTTC	CASSLGTWEETQYF
TRBV20-1	TRBJ1-1	NA	few	TGCAGTGCTAGAGGGGCCTCGGGGGCTGAAGCTTTCTTT	CSARGASGAEAFF
TRBV4-3	TRBJ1-4	NA	large	TGTGCCAGCAGCCAAGATCGAGGCAGAACTAATGAAAAACTGTTTTTT	CASSQDRGRTNEKLFF
TRBV4-3	TRBJ1-1	NA	medium-sized	TGCGCCAGCACAACACAGGGGAACACTGAAGCTTTCTTT	CASTTQGNTEAFF
TRBV10-3	TRBJ1-2	NA	medium-sized	TGTGCCATCAGGGGGGACATTACGTTTGGCTACACCTTC	CAIRGDITFGYTF
TRBV6-5	TRBJ2-1	NA	hyperexpanded	TGTGCCAGCAGTTATTTTTCGGGCAGGGTCTACAATGAGCAGTTCTTC	CASSYFSGRVYNEQFF
TRBV7-9	TRBJ2-5	TRBD2	medium-sized	TGTGCCAGCAGCCGGGGGGGGGGATTGGAGACCCAGTACTTC	CASSRGGGLETQYF
TRBV4-3	TRBJ1-1	NA	medium-sized	TGCGCCAGCAGCCAAGTGTCAGGGTGGTACGACCCAATGATGAACACTGAAGCTTTCTTT	CASSQVSGWYDPMMNTEAFF
TRBV12-3/TRBV12-4	TRBJ2-2	NA	medium-sized	TGTGCCAGCAGTTTGTTGGAGTCCGGGGAGCTGTTTTTT	CASSLLESGELFF
TRBV5-4	TRBJ1-2	NA	medium-sized	TGTGCCAGCAGCCAAGAGACTTATGGCTACACCTTC	CASSQETYGYTF
TRBV4-2	TRBJ2-7	NA	large	TGCGCCAGCAGCCAAGTGGGGAGCTCCTACGAGCAGTACTTC	CASSQVGSSYEQYF
TRBV20-1	TRBJ2-1	NA	large	TGCAGTGCTACGAGCTCCTACAATGAGCAGTTCTTC	CSATSSYNEQFF
TRBV4-3	TRBJ2-2	NA	NA	NA	CASSQVGGTPGSCFF
TRBV4-3	TRBJ1-2	NA	large	TGCGCCAGCAGCCAAGAGACGGGAAGGGGAAGCCATTTTGGCTACACCTTC	CASSQETGRGSHFGYTF
TRBV20-1	TRBJ2-3	TRBD1	large	TGCAGTGCTAGGGATGGACAGGGGAGGTTCACAGATACGCAGTATTTT	CSARDGQGRFTDTQYF
TRBV20-1	TRBJ1-1	TRBD1	medium-sized	TGCAGTGCACAATGGACAGGTGGATTGGCTTTCTTT	CSAQWTGGLAFF
TRBV4-3	TRBJ1-1	TRBD1	large	TGCGCCAGCAGCCAAGCAGGGGGCGCGTATGAAGCTTTCTTT	CASSQAGGAYEAFF
TRBV4-3	TRBJ2-1	NA	large	TGCGCCAGCAGCTTAAGAGGGGGTATTGAGCAGTTCTTC	CASSLRGGIEQFF
TRBV4-3	TRBJ1-2	NA	medium-sized	TGCGCCAGCAGCCAAGAAGGACCTGGGGGGGCTCAAGAGGGCTACACCTTC	CASSQEGPGGAQEGYTF
TRBV5-1	TRBJ2-3	TRBD2	large	TGCGCCAGCAGCTCCCATGCTAGCGGGGGGATCACAGATACGCAGTATTTT	CASSSHASGGITDTQYF
TRBV4-3	TRBJ2-1	NA	large	TGCGCCAGCAGCCAAGACTTCTACAATGAGCAGTTCTTC	CASSQDFYNEQFF
TRBV12-3/TRBV12-4	TRBJ2-5	TRBD2	NA	TGTGCCAGCAGTCCCCGGACTAGCGGGCGCACAGGGACCCAGTACTTC	CASSPRTSGRTGTQYF
TRBV4-3	TRBJ1-1	NA	medium-sized	TGCGCCAGCAGCCAAGATCCGGGGGCCCGGAACACTGAAGCTTTCTTT	CASSQDPGARNTEAFF